The 11 T cell receptor beta chains listed next were all sequenced from one sample in a study of cytomegalovirus exposure and HLA in healthy donors. Primers for the PCR totalled 60 Vbeta and 13 Jbeta. Sequencing used immunoSEQ multiplex PCR; TCRdb keeps in-frame clones, though not all of them. This sample has roughly 150,000 clones; 65% to 85% occur once, and the top ten carry about 6.4%. Specimen: PBMCs. These receptors came from a man aged 25-45 years in good health and CMV-seronegative.

This chain joins TRBV7-8 and TRBJ2-3, with 10 positions matching TRBD2. V gave up 3 bases and J gave up 8 bases; unmatched junction bases: 5. CDR1 is SGHVS, CDR2 FQNEAQ, per germline. The CDR3 length is 14 residues. The CDR3 protein is CASSFSSGRGTQYF. For the CDR3, the DNA is TGTGCCAGCAGCTTCTCTAGCGGGAGAGGTACGCAGTATTTT.

This clone was counted between two and nine times. CDR3 region: CANPPRQGATNEKLFF. The CDR3, as DNA: TGTGCCAACCCCCCCCGGCAGGGGGCAACTAATGAAAAACTGTTTTTT. This chain uses TRBV6-7 with TRBJ1-4; 7 bases fit TRBD1. TRBV6-7 belongs to the ORF category, with a function that is uncertain. This CDR3 spans 16 amino acids. V was pared by 10 bases and J by 0 bases, with 11 bases of the junction left unmatched.

This clone was seen only a few times. The genes are TRBV7-2 and TRBJ1-2, with D tentatively TRBD1 (5 bases). Germline assignment: CDR1 SGHTA and CDR2 FQGNSA. With 1 base removed from V and 4 bases from J, the gap between germline ends came to 19 bases. This CDR3 has 17 residues. The CDR3 nucleotides read TGTGCCAGCAGCTTAGGCCCCCTCAGGGAGGCTCGCTATGGCTACACCTTC. It specifies CASSLGPLREARYGYTF.

The rearrangement uses TRBV14 and TRBJ1-2; TRBD1 agrees at 9 bases. The V gene's germline CDR1 is SGHDN and CDR2 FVKESK. This CDR3 has 15 amino acids. The J segment lost 3 bases and the V segment lost 1 base, leaving 3 bases of the junction unmatched. The CDR3 DNA reads TGTGCCAGCAGCCAAGTGGACAGGGGCCACTATGGCTACACCTTC. Residues: CASSQVDRGHYGYTF.

The chain carries TRBV27 and TRBJ2-7, with TRBD2 matching 12 bases. Unmatched junction bases numbered 8, after V lost 3 bases and J lost 5 bases. The CDR3 runs to 16 residues. The germline gives CDR1 MNHEY, CDR2 SMNVEV (reference sequence). This chain's CDR3 is CASSFATSGGPDEQYF. The CDR3 coding sequence is TGTGCCAGCAGTTTTGCGACTAGCGGGGGTCCCGACGAGCAGTACTTC.

This sequence joins TRBV27 and TRBJ2-7, with 11 bases that match TRBD2. CDR3 length: 15 amino acids. The germline V gene encodes CDR1 MNHEY and CDR2 SMNVEV (reference sequence). The J segment lost 0 bases and the V segment lost 6 bases, leaving 4 bases of the junction unmatched. DNA of the CDR3: TGTGCCAGCAGGACTAGCGGGATTTTCTCCTACGAGCAGTACTTC. This encodes CASRTSGIFSYEQYF.

The V call is TRBV2, the J call TRBJ2-1; tentatively, D is TRBD2 (6 bases). The V end lost 0 bases, the J end lost 7 bases, and 13 bases lay between the germline ends. The germline gives CDR1 SNHLY, CDR2 FYNNEI. This CDR3 has 15 residues. CDR3 DNA sequence: TGTGCCAGCAGTGAAGCGCTGTGGGGGGAGAATGAGCAGTTCTTC. Its protein is CASSEALWGENEQFF. Supplemented by reference TRBV2 and TRBJ2-1, the full variable domain reads EPEVTQTPSHQVTQMGQEVILRCVPISNHLYFYWYRQILGQKVEFLVSFYNNEISEKSEIFDDQFSVERPDGSNFTLKIRSTKLEDSAMYFCASSEALWGENEQFFGPGTRLTVL.

The chain has TRBV7-7 and TRBJ2-5, with TRBD2 as a possible D gene (6 bases). The CDR3 runs 15 residues. Germline CDR1 is SSHAT and CDR2 is FNYEAQ (reference sequence). Trimming removed 2 bases at V and 4 bases at J, with 14 bases between. The CDR3 region is CASSLQGGGIETQYF. The CDR3 nucleotides are TGTGCCAGCAGCTTACAAGGCGGCGGGATAGAGACCCAGTACTTC. Based on the CDR3 plus reference TRBV7-7 and TRBJ2-5, the full variable domain is GAGVSQSPRYKVTKRGQDVTLRCDPISSHATLYWYQQALGQGPEFLTYFNYEAQPDKSGLPSDRFSAERPEGSISTLTIQRTEQRDSAMYRCASSLQGGGIETQYFGPGTRLLVL.

The rearrangement uses TRBV28 and TRBJ2-7; 10 nucleotides agree with TRBD1. There are 15 residues in the CDR3. With 2 bases clipped from V and 1 base from J, the junction kept 2 bases outside the gene matches. Per germline, CDR1 MDHEN and CDR2 SYDVKM. The CDR3 DNA reads TGTGCCAGCAGTTTACGGACAGGGGGTTCCTACGAGCAGTACTTC. Translating gives CASSLRTGGSYEQYF.

V gene TRBV14 combines with J gene TRBJ2-7; the match to TRBD1 covers 9 bases. CDR1 is SGHDN, CDR2 FVKESK, per germline. The CDR3 is made up of 15 amino acids. J gave up 5 bases and V 3 bases, and 8 bases lay outside the gene matches. CDR3 protein: CASSQVQGAMNEQYF. The CDR3 DNA is TGTGCCAGCAGCCAGGTACAGGGGGCGATGAACGAGCAGTACTTC.

The chain carries TRBV27 and TRBJ2-5; D perhaps matches TRBD2 (6 bases). The CDR3 totals 14 residues. Germline CDR1 reads MNHEY; CDR2 reads SMNVEV (reference sequence). The ends were cut back, 6 bases at V and 2 bases at J, with 13 bases in the middle. CDR3 sequence reads: CASSYGTSQETQYF. Written as DNA, the CDR3 is TGTGCCAGCAGCTACGGGACTTCACAAGAGACCCAGTACTTC.